This T cell receptor beta chain was identified in a study of blood T cells in healthy people across ages. Germline V gene sequence: CDR1 SGHRS, CDR2 YFSETQ. The V gene end was trimmed by 0 bases and the J gene end by 0 bases; junction bases not matched to a gene: 4. CDR3 length: 16 residues. Points from the study as a whole: Estimated diversity that came from one million T cells was considered an underestimate.

A few counts support this clonotype. Its specificity is not known. A second PCR, run for about 7 to 11 cycles, used a sample-barcoded 5' primer plus a J-beta primer mix. TCRdb re-called the 5' RACE reads through MiXCR, storing one row per CDR3 protein. This table holds 750,000 to 950,000 distinct CDR3 sequences, about a quarter found once. Per sample, no less than 5 micrograms of total RNA were extracted. These data also featured in a second study, about T cells of mothers and their children. As that report states: Three healthy Caucasian mothers served as donors, and their six children did as well. Among related mother-child pairs, overlap was slightly higher than in unrelated pairs, though not significantly.

The clonotype was recovered from a boy between 10 and 17 years old in good health. Material for sequencing was blood. The genes are TRBV5-1 and TRBJ1-2; TRBD1 aligns across 8 bases. CDR3: CASSLDPGQANYGYTF. In DNA form, the CDR3 reads TGCGCCAGCAGCTTGGACCCGGGACAGGCTAACTATGGCTACACCTTC.